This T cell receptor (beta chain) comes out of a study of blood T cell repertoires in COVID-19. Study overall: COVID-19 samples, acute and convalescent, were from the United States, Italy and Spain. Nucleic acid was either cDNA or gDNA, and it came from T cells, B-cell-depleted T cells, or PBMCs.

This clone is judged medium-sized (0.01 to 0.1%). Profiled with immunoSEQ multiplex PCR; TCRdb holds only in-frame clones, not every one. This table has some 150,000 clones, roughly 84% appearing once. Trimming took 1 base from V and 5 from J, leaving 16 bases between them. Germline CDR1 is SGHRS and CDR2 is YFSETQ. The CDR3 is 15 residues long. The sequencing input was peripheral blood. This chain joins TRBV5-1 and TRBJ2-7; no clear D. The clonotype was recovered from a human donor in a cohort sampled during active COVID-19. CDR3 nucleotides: TGCGCCAGCAGCTTGTCGGCAGGCCTTGTTGACGAGCAGTACTTC. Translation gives CASSLSAGLVDEQYF.